The 6 T cell receptor beta chains below all came from one sample that was sequenced in a study of T cells in placental villitis. The libraries were made with immunoSEQ v4. Here immunoSEQ multiplex PCR was the method, and the copy in TCRdb shows in-frame clones only, minus some. This table has 500 or so clones, approximately 92% appearing once. The specimen sequenced was placental tissue containing maternal and fetal cells. These receptors were taken from a human donor in good health; the placental T cells may come from both mother and fetus.

The V call is TRBV5-1, the J call TRBJ1-2, with 7 positions matching TRBD1. Germline loops: CDR1 SGHRS, CDR2 YFSETQ. Trimming removed 4 bases from V and 2 bases from J; junction bases left unmatched: 5. The CDR3 has 14 amino acids. The CDR3 loop reads CASSIEQGNYGYTF. DNA of the CDR3: TGCGCCAGCAGCATCGAACAGGGGAACTATGGCTACACCTTC. The variable domain in full, with the rest retrieved from reference TRBV5-1 and TRBJ1-2, is KAGVTQTPRYLIKTRGQQVTLSCSPISGHRSVSWYQQTPGQGLQFLFEYFSETQRNKGNFPGRFSGRQFSNSRSEMNVSTLELGDSALYLCASSIEQGNYGYTFGSGTRLTVV.

The chain recombines TRBV7-6 with TRBJ1-1; 8 bases agree with TRBD1. The CDR3 loop spans 13 amino acids. Per germline, CDR1 SGHVS and CDR2 FNYEAQ. Losses at the gene ends were 2 bases for V and 4 bases for J; bases not matched to a gene: 0. The CDR3 DNA reads TGTGCCAGCAGCTTACAGGGGGCCACTGAAGCTTTCTTT. Residues: CASSLQGATEAFF.

The chain uses TRBV2 and TRBJ1-5; 7 bases map to TRBD1. Germline V gene sequence: CDR1 SNHLY, CDR2 FYNNEI. The CDR3 sequence is 15 residues long. The junction had 14 bases not matched to a gene; V was cut back by 8 bases and J by 7 bases. The chain's CDR3 is CASSGVGRGGQPQHF. In nucleotides, the CDR3 is TGTGCCAGCTCGGGTGTGGGCAGGGGGGGCCAGCCCCAGCATTTT.

This sequence joins TRBV12-2 and TRBJ1-4; the table assigns TRBD1, which was not confirmed against the DNA. TRBV12-2 is classified as a pseudogene. This CDR3 has 13 residues. The CDR3 nucleotides are TGTGCAAGTCGCACAGCAACTAATGAAAAACTGTTTTTT. Protein: CASRTATNEKLFF.

The gene calls are TRBV6-5 and TRBJ1-2; weak D call: TRBD1 (5 bases). CDR1 is MNHEY and CDR2 is SVGAGI in the germline V gene. The V and J ends lost 6 bases and 4 bases respectively, with 9 bases between them. CDR3 length: 12 residues. The CDR3 nucleotides read TGTGCCAGCAGGACAGCCTCCTATGGCTACACCTTC. It specifies CASRTASYGYTF.

The rearrangement links TRBV4-1 to TRBJ1-4, with 7 positions matching TRBD1. The CDR3 totals 16 residues. Germline CDR1 is MGHRA and CDR2 is YSYEKL. The ends lost 0 bases at V and 5 bases at J; junction bases unmatched: 6. CDR3 coding DNA: TGCGCCAGCAGCCAAGATCGGGGGACAGCAAATGAAAAACTGTTTTTT. Translating gives CASSQDRGTANEKLFF.